The rows below give T cell receptor beta chains drawn from one sample of a study of T cell responses to AZD1222 COVID-19 vaccine. Sequenced by immunoSEQ multiplex PCR; TCRdb stores in-frame clones only, minus some. The table records about 120,000 clones, around 85% of them present only once. Sequenced material: peripheral blood, taken on day 0 of AZD1222 vaccination. These TCRs come from an adult in good health. The CDR3 runs from the conserved cysteine through the conserved F or W. A D gene is named only where the DNA matches it firmly. Clone size appears in some rows only: once, few, many, or a class for an expanded clone.

CDR3 protein	CDR3 DNA	J gene	D gene	V gene	clone size
CASSLNRGAANYGYTF	TGTGCCAGCAGTTTAAATCGGGGAGCAGCTAACTATGGCTACACCTTC	TRBJ1-2	-	TRBV27	-
CASTGTPGGGQYF	TGTGCCAGTACCGGGACACCGGGGGGAGGGCAGTACTTC	TRBJ2-7	-	TRBV28	-
CATSREGLVDEQYF	TGTGCCACCAGCAGAGAAGGCTTGGTCGACGAGCAGTACTTC	TRBJ2-7	-	TRBV15	-
CASSIRGGSDTQYF	TGTGCCAGTAGTATAAGGGGCGGCTCAGATACGCAGTATTTT	TRBJ2-3	-	TRBV19	few
CASSLYSLGYEQYF	TGTGCCAGCAGCTTGTACAGTTTAGGGTACGAGCAGTACTTC	TRBJ2-7	-	TRBV5-8	few
CASSNPGQGAIIASQFF	TGTGCCAGCTCAAATCCGGGACAGGGGGCGATTATAGCGTCGCAGTTCTTC	TRBJ2-1	TRBD1	TRBV18	-
CASSIGRAGGQPQHF	TGTGCCAGTAGTATAGGACGGGCCGGGGGACAGCCCCAGCATTTT	TRBJ1-5	-	TRBV19	few
CASSYIRDSINYSPLHF	TGCGCCAGCAGTTACATTAGGGACAGCATCAATTATTCACCCCTCCACTTT	TRBJ1-6	TRBD1	TRBV10-2	-
CASKKGTLFGNEQYF	TGTGCCAGCAAAAAAGGGACTTTGTTCGGAAACGAGCAGTACTTC	TRBJ2-7	-	TRBV7-9	-
CASSPRGGDGLLSAFF	TGTGCCAGCAGCCCTCGGGGAGGCGATGGCTTGTTGTCAGCTTTCTTT	TRBJ1-1	-	TRBV5-4	few
CASSQQREGWGKQYF	TGTGCCAGCAGCCAACAGCGGGAGGGGTGGGGTAAGCAGTATTTT	TRBJ2-3	TRBD2	TRBV3-1/TRBV3-2	-
CASQPLVTEAFF	TGTGCCAGCCAACCCTTGGTGACTGAAGCTTTCTTT	TRBJ1-1	-	TRBV18	-
CAWSGGLAYEQYF	TGTGCCTGGAGCGGGGGACTAGCTTATGAGCAGTACTTC	TRBJ2-7	TRBD2	TRBV30	-
CASGSLQGLGEKLFF	TGTGCCAGCGGATCCCTACAGGGCTTGGGGGAAAAACTGTTTTTT	TRBJ1-4	-	TRBV27	-
CASKGGREGLYEQYF	TGTGCCAGCAAGGGGGGACGGGAGGGCCTCTACGAGCAGTACTTC	TRBJ2-7	TRBD2	TRBV27	-
CASSYEAGGAKNIQYF	TGTGCCAGCAGTTACGAAGCGGGGGGAGCCAAAAACATTCAGTACTTC	TRBJ2-4	TRBD2	TRBV6-5	-
CASSEDGHGEQYF	TGTGCCAGCAGCGAGGACGGTCATGGGGAGCAGTACTTC	TRBJ2-7	-	TRBV9	-
CASSYRRGSYEQYF	TGTGCCAGCAGTTACCGACGGGGATCCTACGAGCAGTACTTC	TRBJ2-7	-	TRBV6-5	-
CASSLGDSTGELFF	TGTGCCAGCAGCTTAGGAGACAGCACCGGGGAGCTGTTTTTT	TRBJ2-2	-	TRBV7-2	once
CATSDWGHRGHSEQFF	TGTGCCACCAGTGATTGGGGTCACAGGGGGCATAGTGAGCAGTTCTTC	TRBJ2-1	TRBD1	TRBV24-1	-
CATSRDRQVEGGKLFF	TGTGCCACCAGCAGAGACCGACAGGTAGAAGGAGGAAAACTGTTTTTT	TRBJ1-4	-	TRBV15	-
CASSVAIGTSGRAYNEQFF	TGTGCCAGCAGCGTAGCTATTGGGACTAGCGGGAGGGCGTACAATGAGCAGTTCTTC	TRBJ2-1	TRBD2	TRBV9	-
CASSLRQTGGRDTQYF	TGTGCCAGCTCACTTCGGCAGACAGGGGGAAGGGATACGCAGTATTTT	TRBJ2-3	TRBD1	TRBV18	-
CASSPEGGPKYNEQFF	TGTGCCAGCAGTCCTGAGGGGGGTCCAAAGTACAATGAGCAGTTCTTC	TRBJ2-1	-	TRBV3-1/TRBV3-2	-
CASSLGAAYNSPLHF	TGTGCCAGCAGTTTGGGGGCAGCCTATAATTCACCCCTCCACTTT	TRBJ1-6	-	TRBV6-5	-
CASVRRGAGGNYGYTF	TGTGCCTCGGTACGGAGGGGGGCAGGGGGAAACTATGGCTACACCTTC	TRBJ1-2	TRBD1	TRBV30	-
CASSLTLWRSSTDTQYF	TGTGCCAGCAGCTTGACCCTGTGGAGGTCGAGCACAGATACGCAGTATTTT	TRBJ2-3	-	TRBV5-4	-
CASSTNRGYGYTF	TGTGCCAGCAGCACGAACAGGGGCTATGGCTACACCTTC	TRBJ1-2	TRBD1	TRBV9	-
CASSQEGSSLLNEKLFF	TGTGCCAGCAGCCAAGAAGGATCAAGTCTTCTTAATGAAAAACTGTTTTTT	TRBJ1-4	-	TRBV3-1/TRBV3-2	once
CAWSGPGLSRNQPQHF	TGTGCCTGGAGTGGACCAGGGTTATCCCGCAATCAGCCCCAGCATTTT	TRBJ1-5	-	TRBV30	-
CASSSGLGSLYNEQFF	TGCGCCAGCAGCTCGGGACTAGGGTCCCTCTACAATGAGCAGTTCTTC	TRBJ2-1	TRBD2	TRBV5-1	few
CASSVEGESSYNEQFF	TGTGCCAGCAGCGTAGAAGGGGAGAGCTCCTACAATGAGCAGTTCTTC	TRBJ2-1	-	TRBV9	once
CASSRLRGGEQYF	TGTGCCAGCAGCAGACTGAGGGGTGGCGAGCAGTACTTC	TRBJ2-7	-	TRBV3-1/TRBV3-2	-
CSASRQGTHSNQPQHF	TGCAGTGCTAGTAGGCAGGGGACCCATAGCAATCAGCCCCAGCATTTT	TRBJ1-5	-	TRBV20-1	-
CASMTGFGNTEAFF	TGTGCCAGCATGACGGGATTTGGGAACACTGAAGCTTTCTTT	TRBJ1-1	-	TRBV11-2	few
CSVAQGAYTEAFF	TGCAGCGTTGCACAGGGGGCTTACACTGAAGCTTTCTTT	TRBJ1-1	TRBD1	TRBV29-1	-
CASSYSIGRVDGYTF	TGTGCCAGCAGTTACTCGATCGGCAGGGTTGATGGCTACACCTTC	TRBJ1-2	-	TRBV6-5	once
CASGRQLTNEKLFF	TGTGCCAGTGGGAGACAGCTCACTAATGAAAAACTGTTTTTT	TRBJ1-4	-	TRBV18	-
CASSLDRAYEQYF	TGTGCCAGCAGCTTGGACAGGGCCTACGAGCAGTACTTC	TRBJ2-7	TRBD1	TRBV11-1	few
CASSPSGVETQYF	TGTGCCAGCAGCCCCTCGGGGGTCGAGACCCAGTACTTC	TRBJ2-5	-	TRBV13	-
CASSLDPGANSPLHF	TGCGCCAGCAGCTTGGATCCGGGGGCTAATTCACCCCTCCACTTT	TRBJ1-6	-	TRBV5-1	once
CASQRFMNTEAFF	TGTGCCAGCCAAAGGTTTATGAACACTGAAGCTTTCTTT	TRBJ1-1	-	TRBV19	once
CASSPGNRGQPQHF	TGTGCCAGCAGCCCCGGGAACCGGGGTCAGCCCCAGCATTTT	TRBJ1-5	-	TRBV9	-
CAISESSVPQHF	TGTGCCATCAGTGAGTCCTCGGTGCCCCAGCATTTT	TRBJ1-5	-	TRBV10-3	-
CASRQGTDTQYF	TGTGCCAGCAGACAGGGTACAGATACGCAGTATTTT	TRBJ2-3	-	TRBV6-5	-
CASSQARGLSNQPQHF	TGTGCCAGCAGCCAAGCCAGGGGGCTGAGCAATCAGCCCCAGCATTTT	TRBJ1-5	TRBD1	TRBV3-1/TRBV3-2	-
CASRLGGEPQHF	TGTGCCAGCAGGTTAGGGGGGGAGCCCCAGCATTTT	TRBJ1-5	-	TRBV28	-